This TCR beta chain derives from a study of blood T cell repertoires in COVID-19. Overall study: Sample material is recorded as cDNA or gDNA derived from T cells, B-cell-depleted T cells, or PBMCs.

Original analysis: Using reference gene primer amplification, nucleated cell counts were estimated. Generated by immunoSEQ multiplex PCR, the TCRdb table keeps only in-frame clones and is missing some. V, J and clone size reflect that table, while D and trimming were determined from the DNA. The sample lists roughly 300,000 clones, approximately 91% occurring once. V lost 8 bases, J lost 4 bases, and 4 bases stayed unmatched. The CDR3 sequence is 13 residues long. CDR1 MNHEY and CDR2 SVGAGI come from the germline V gene. Sequenced material: peripheral blood. The rearrangement links TRBV6-5 to TRBJ2-5; 10 nucleotides match TRBD1. The sequence was obtained from a man younger than 35 with active or convalescent COVID-19. The CDR3 spells CASARDRGETQYF. For the CDR3, the DNA is TGTGCCAGCGCCCGGGACAGGGGAGAGACCCAGTACTTC.